The TCR beta chain described here comes from a study of cytotoxic CD8 clonotypes in ibrutinib-treated CLL. Study-wide background: The authors obtained response samples at a median of approximately 12 months of treatment, range 6 to 36. Sample averages reached 255,043 productive templates and 94,082 productive rearrangements.

On this clone: The antigen is not known.

TCRdb's table, derived via immunoSEQ multiplex PCR, lists solely in-frame clones and lacks some. Of about 180,000 clones in the sample, approximately 80% were seen once. Regarding the study as a whole: Clonality correlated strongly with circulating CD8+ T cells and exceeded age-matched healthy donors at baseline. Clonality grew at ibrutinib response; at progression, it decreased back toward baseline.

Germline V CDR1 and CDR2: SQVTM, ANQGSEA. The CDR3 runs to 13 residues. V dropped 7 bases and J dropped 8; count of bases not matched to a gene: 9. The specimen was PBMCs, collected after 24 months of ibrutinib treatment. This sequence originates from a human donor with chronic lymphocytic leukemia. The J gene is TRBJ2-7, the V gene TRBV29-1, with 12 bases lining up with TRBD1. Written as DNA, the CDR3 is TGCAGCGCCCGGGACAGGGGGCCGGGTAAGCAGTACTTC. Protein product: CSARDRGPGKQYF.